This TCR beta chain was profiled in a study of blood T cell repertoires in COVID-19 (dated by TCRdb to 2018 to 2020). A note on the overall study: Samples covering the acute and convalescent phases of COVID-19 were provided by collaborators in the United States, Italy and Spain. Where available, HLA class I and class II types were obtained from metadata supplied by the sample provider rather than from assay-based typing. Deeply sampled blood TCRbeta repertoires from subjects exposed to, actively infected with, or recovered from COVID-19 were included in the dataset. Sample metadata almost always included a de-identified subject ID, COVID-19 status, age in years and sex. The samples were drawn from two sources: the first 160 participants of the ongoing ImmuneRACE study, and 1,000 to 1,500 subjects contributed by 6 global collaborators. The repertoires were released in a freely available public database intended as a resource for research on the immune response to SARS-CoV-2. The prospective study material was composed of cDNA or gDNA derived from T cells, B-cell-depleted T cells, or PBMCs.

General study outcomes and caveats: The amount of clinical and demographic metadata varied by source and participant and was provided uncurated.

TCRbeta CDR3 regions were amplified from genomic DNA by means of the immunoSEQ Assay, a bias-controlled multiplex PCR. In the source study's methods: Within the assay, amplification of reference gene primers was used to estimate how many nucleated cells each sample contained. Sequence reads were collapsed and filtered to measure the absolute abundance of every unique TCRbeta CDR3 rearrangement. For each sample, productive Simpson clonality was calculated by taking the square root of Simpson's diversity index across productive rearrangements. In TCRdb, the immuneACCESS table is reduced to in-frame sequences with V and J assigned. These tables do not hold every clone; where another copy was compared, an unresolved V gene accounts for under half, and the others remain unexplained. The D gene and trimming were derived from the DNA, and the V and J assignments and clone size from that table. The sample table records 180,000 or so clones; 81% of these occur just once. Jointly, the top ten make up 11% of the sample.

Comments on this clone: Its antigen specificity is not known. No qualities accompany the bases; no much larger clone lies one base away.

Taken from the germline V gene, the CDR1 and CDR2 loops are MDHEN and SYDVKM. V has 6 bases trimmed and J has 6 bases trimmed; junction bases matching no gene number 4. Its CDR3 holds 12 amino acids, cysteine through phenylalanine. Of the read, only the CDR3 DNA is kept; its 36 bases are in frame from base 1. At one collaborating source in Seattle, patients were enrolled during active infection and were followed longitudinally through the course of disease. The collaborating institutions used their own protocols to collect whole blood in K2EDTA tubes. Collaborator samples were shipped for TCRbeta analysis as frozen whole blood, isolated PBMCs, or DNA extracted from either sample type.

The chain links TRBV28 with TRBJ1-2, and TRBD1 aligns with 7 junction nucleotides. The clonotype was recovered from a woman between 35 and 50 years old with COVID-19, enrolled during active disease. The sample was peripheral blood. The DNA is TGTGCCAGCAGAACCGACAGGGATGGCTACACCTTC. Translated, this is CASRTDRDGYTF.